The sequence of this T cell receptor beta chain was determined in a study of T cell clones after liver transplantation. The method was immunoSEQ multiplex PCR; TCRdb's version includes in-frame clones alone and lacks a portion of them. This sample has 7,500 to 10,000 clones; about 72% occur once, and the top ten carry roughly 22%. Germline V gives CDR1 SEHNR, CDR2 FQNEAQ (reference sequence). V was cut by 7 bases and J by 0 bases, with 22 bases left in between. CDR3 length equals 18 residues. This chain uses TRBV7-9 with TRBJ1-3, with a weak D call TRBD1 (6 bases). The source was CD8+ T cells from blood, collected at the approximately 15-month timepoint. The sequence was collected from a human patient who received a liver transplant. The T cells may partly be graft donor cells. The DNA of the CDR3 is TGTGCCAGCACCCCGGGGGCGCGGTCCTCTAACTCTGGAAACACCATATATTTT. It is translated as CASTPGARSSNSGNTIYF.